Listed here are 15 T cell receptor beta chains from one sample, sequenced in a study of CD8+CD57+ T cells in acquired aplastic anemia. Using genomic DNA as the template, TCR beta VDJ and CDR3 profiling was carried out. One entry per CDR3 protein, called by TCRdb with MiXCR from the reads. This sample has 400,000 to 600,000 distinct CDR3 sequences, with around 33% found just once. Only patients with CD8+CD57+ cell expansion on flow cytometry were chosen for sequencing. Sample: sorted CD4+, CD8+, or CD8+CD57+ T cells (not recorded which) from PBMCs. The source of these receptors is a human donor with aplastic anemia.

Points on this clonotype: A much bigger clone sits one base away, suggesting this may be a read error. The chain combines TRBV10-2 with TRBJ2-3; D remains unclear. The CDR3 totals 14 residues. Trimming stripped 6 bases from V and 5 bases from J, with 15 bases between. Germline CDR1 is WSHSY and CDR2 is SAAADI. CDR3 sequence reads: CASRALLGIDTQYF. CDR3 nucleotide sequence: TGCGCCAGCAGAGCCCTTTTAGGCATAGATACGCAGTATTTT.

The chain uses TRBV6-5 and TRBJ1-2; perhaps TRBD1 as D (5 bases). Germline loops: CDR1 MNHEY, CDR2 SVGAGI. The V end was cut by 0 bases, the J end by 10 bases, with 9 bases between. This CDR3 contains 12 residues. The CDR3 bases are TGTGCCAGCAGTTACTCGACAGCCTCCTACACCTTC. The encoded protein is CASSYSTASYTF.

In this sample, this clonotype turned up many times. This chain connects TRBV20-1 to TRBJ1-5, with TRBD1 as a possible D gene (6 bases). Germline CDR1 and CDR2: DFQATT and SNEGSKA (reference sequence). V shed 6 bases and J shed 4 bases, with 13 bases lying between them. The CDR3 runs to 13 residues. The CDR3 bases are TGCAGTGCCCCGTCCAGGGGAAATCAGCCCCAGCATTTT. This translates into CSAPSRGNQPQHF.

The rearrangement uses TRBV5-1 and TRBJ1-6; no clear D gene. Per germline, CDR1 SGHRS and CDR2 YFSETQ. V was cut by 0 bases and J by 9 bases, with 13 bases left in between. The CDR3 consists of 15 residues. The CDR3 bases are TGCGCCAGCAGCTTGGATCCAGGTGGTAGTTCACCCCTCCACTTT. Its protein product is CASSLDPGGSSPLHF.

In this sample, this clonotype turned up many times. This chain links TRBV25-1 with TRBJ1-3, with TRBD1 as a possible D gene (5 bases). This CDR3 has 16 amino acids. Germline CDR1 MGHDK, CDR2 SYGVNS. Trimming took off 2 bases at V and 0 bases at J, with 11 bases between the two ends. The CDR3 DNA sequence: TGTGCCAGCAGTGAAGGGGACCGGTTCTCTGGAAACACCATATATTTT. Its translation: CASSEGDRFSGNTIYF.

This sequence joins TRBV11-1 and TRBJ1-1; TRBD1 matches 8 bases. The V segment lost 5 bases and the J segment 5 bases; nucleotides outside the gene matches: 10. CDR1 is SGHAT and CDR2 is FQDESV in the germline V gene (reference sequence). This CDR3 comprises 15 residues. The CDR3 DNA is TGTGCCAGCAGCACCGGGACAGGTGGCAGGACTGAAGCTTTCTTT. It codes for CASSTGTGGRTEAFF. The full variable domain, completed using reference TRBV11-1 and TRBJ1-1, is EAEVAQSPRYKITEKSQAVAFWCDPISGHATLYWYRQILGQGPELLVQFQDESVVDDSQLPKDRFSAERLKGVDSTLKIQPAELGDSAMYLCASSTGTGGRTEAFFGQGTRLTVV.

This clonotype was detected only a few times. One end of the junction fails to match germline, which may point to a read error. This rearrangement joins TRBV7-7 to TRBJ2-3, with TRBD2 matching 7 bases. Germline V gene lookup returns CDR1 SSHAT and CDR2 FNYEAQ (reference sequence). This CDR3 has 14 amino acids. DNA of the CDR3: TGTGCTAGCAGCTTAGGACGGGGGGAAGCTACGCAGTATTTT. This translates into CASSLGRGEATQYF.

This clonotype was recorded at least ten times. V and J are TRBV2 and TRBJ1-6; D is perhaps TRBD1 (5 bases). Germline V gives CDR1 SNHLY, CDR2 FYNNEI. V lost 7 bases and J lost 1, with 11 bases in between. The CDR3 is 15 residues long. In nucleotides, the CDR3 is TGTGCCAGCACCCAGGGTGGGTCCTATAATTCACCCCTCCACTTT. This codes for CASTQGGSYNSPLHF.

The genes are TRBV20-1 and TRBJ1-5; D uncertain. The CDR3 is 12 amino acids. Germline assignment: CDR1 DFQATT and CDR2 SNEGSKA (reference sequence). V dropped 0 bases and J dropped 4 bases, with 4 bases sitting between them. CDR3 nucleotide sequence: TGCAGTGCTAGAGATCGTAATCAGCCCCAGCATTTT. This sequence encodes CSARDRNQPQHF.

Note on this clonotype: One end of the junction does not line up with germline, which may come from a read error. V and J are TRBV11-2 and TRBJ2-7, with 8 bases identical to TRBD2. The CDR3 loop spans 18 amino acids. The germline CDR1 and CDR2 sequences are SGHAT and FQNNGV. CDR3 coding DNA: TGTGCCAACAGCTTAGAAGCCCCAGCGGGGGTGTTTGCCTACGAGCAGTACTTC. It translates to CANSLEAPAGVFAYEQYF.

This clonotype has a count of ten or more. This rearrangement joins TRBV6-5 to TRBJ2-7, with 13 bases lining up with TRBD2. This CDR3 has 14 amino acids. V lost 2 bases, J lost 5 bases, and 0 bases stayed unmatched. The germline V gene encodes CDR1 MNHEY and CDR2 SVGAGI. CDR3 sequence (DNA): TGTGCCAGCAGTTACGGGACTAGCGGGGACGAGCAGTACTTC. Translating it yields CASSYGTSGDEQYF.

Remarks on this clonotype: Sequence at one end of the junction differs from germline and may be a read error. The chain carries TRBV7-7 and TRBJ2-2, with D possibly being TRBD1 (5 bases). This CDR3 has 16 amino acids. Germline loops: CDR1 SSHAT, CDR2 FNYEAQ (reference sequence). In DNA form, the CDR3 reads TGTGCTAGCAGCTTAGAGTCCGGACAAAACACCGGGGAGCTGTTTTTT. Translated, it gives CASSLESGQNTGELFF.

The J gene is TRBJ2-1, the V gene TRBV5-1; weak D call: TRBD2 (6 bases). This CDR3 is built from 13 residues. V lost 3 bases and J 5 bases, leaving 9 bases between the germline ends. Germline CDR1 reads SGHRS; CDR2 reads YFSETQ. The CDR3 sequence: CASSSGLNNEQFF. In nucleotides, the CDR3 is TGCGCCAGCAGCTCGGGACTTAACAATGAGCAGTTCTTC.

On this clonotype: This may come from a read error, since a much larger clone is one base off. The chain carries TRBV20-1 and TRBJ2-7, with a possible D match to TRBD2 (5 bases). Germline CDR1 reads DFQATT; CDR2 reads SNEGSKA (reference sequence). The CDR3 covers 14 residues. The chain's CDR3 is CNARDLASSYEQYF. The DNA of the CDR3 is TGCAATGCTAGAGATCTAGCCAGCTCCTACGAGCAGTACTTC.

A remark on this clonotype: A much more abundant neighbour one base away suggests this may be a read error. The chain carries TRBV19 and TRBJ1-1; weak D call: TRBD1 (5 bases). CDR1 LNHDA and CDR2 SQIVND come from the germline V gene (reference sequence). This CDR3 has 14 amino acids. V was cut by 8 bases and J by 4 bases, with 17 bases left in between. For the CDR3, the DNA is TGTGCCAGTGTCTCCCCGGTAAGGGGCACTGAAGCTTTCTTT. It specifies CASVSPVRGTEAFF.